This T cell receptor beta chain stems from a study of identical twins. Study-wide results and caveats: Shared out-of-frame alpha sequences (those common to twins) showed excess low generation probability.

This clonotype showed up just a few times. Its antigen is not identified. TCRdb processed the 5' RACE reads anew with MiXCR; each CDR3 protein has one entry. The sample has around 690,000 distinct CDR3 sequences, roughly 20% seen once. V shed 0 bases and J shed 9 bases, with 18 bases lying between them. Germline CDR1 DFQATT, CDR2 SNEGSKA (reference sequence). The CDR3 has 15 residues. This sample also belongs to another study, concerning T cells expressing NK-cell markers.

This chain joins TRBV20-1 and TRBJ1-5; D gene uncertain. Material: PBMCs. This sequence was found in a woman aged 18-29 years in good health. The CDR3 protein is CSARDLSGGLGPQHF. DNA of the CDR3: TGCAGTGCTAGAGATCTGTCCGGTGGCCTCGGGCCCCAGCATTTT.